This passage covers 18 T cell receptor beta chains from one sample sequenced in a study of T cells in Graves' hyperthyroidism and ophthalmopathy. Template material for amplifying TCR beta CDR3 regions consisted of RNA transcripts. In the first-round RT-PCR of the TCR CDR3, the HTBI primer set was used. Using its own MiXCR run on the multiplex PCR reads, TCRdb lists one record per CDR3 protein. The sample holds 500,000 to 600,000 distinct CDR3 sequences, approximately 48% seen once. Sequencing input: peripheral blood or thyroid tissue (not recorded which). These receptors were obtained from an adult woman with Graves' disease, either hyperthyroidism or ophthalmopathy (not recorded which).

The chain joins TRBV7-9 to TRBJ2-3; 8 bases match TRBD1. The germline gives CDR1 SEHNR, CDR2 FQNEAQ (reference sequence). The CDR3 is made up of 13 amino acids. Unmatched junction bases numbered 8, after V lost 5 bases and J lost 10 bases. The CDR3 protein is CASSPQDRASQYF. The CDR3 coding sequence is TGTGCCAGCAGCCCCCAGGACAGGGCATCGCAGTATTTT.

The table lists this clonotype with many counts. The chain links TRBV19 to TRBJ1-5; unclear D gene. In germline, CDR1 is LNHDA, CDR2 SQIVND (reference sequence). V lost 5 bases and J lost 2, with 7 bases in between. There are 13 residues in the CDR3. CDR3 sequence (DNA): TGTGCCAGTAGTCCAGCACGCAATCAGCCCCAGCATTTT. Protein sequence: CASSPARNQPQHF.

The rearrangement uses TRBV20-1 and TRBJ1-5; perhaps TRBD1 as D (5 bases). The CDR3 runs 13 residues. Trimming cost V 5 bases and J 0 bases, with 8 bases left between them. Germline CDR1 and CDR2: DFQATT and SNEGSKA (reference sequence). The CDR3 protein is CSAATDSNQPQHF. The CDR3 nucleotides read TGCAGTGCTGCGACAGATAGCAATCAGCCCCAGCATTTT.

The CDR3 here is CASSRGLARHETQYF. DNA of the CDR3: TGTGCCAGCAGCCGAGGACTAGCGAGACACGAGACCCAGTACTTC. The rearrangement joins TRBV9 to TRBJ2-5, with 9 bases fitting TRBD2. The CDR3 is 15 amino acids. Germline V lookup: CDR1 SGDLS, CDR2 YYNGEE. V lost 4 bases, J lost 5 bases, and 9 bases stayed unmatched.

The rearrangement joins TRBV6-1 to TRBJ1-5; D is unclear. There are 12 residues in the CDR3. Germline CDR1 is MNHNS and CDR2 is SASEGT. V was clipped by 7 bases and J by 7 bases, with 11 bases between them. In DNA form, the CDR3 reads TGTGCCAGCATGGGGATCAAACAGCCCCAGCATTTT. This gives the protein CASMGIKQPQHF.

This clonotype was seen many times. The rearrangement uses TRBV5-4 and TRBJ1-1; 9 positions agree with TRBD1. Germline CDR1 SGHNT, CDR2 YYREEE (reference sequence). The CDR3 loop spans 16 amino acids. The trim removed 4 bases at V and 5 bases at J, leaving 12 bases unmatched. CDR3 residues: CASSPPTGQGRTEAFF. The CDR3 nucleotides read TGTGCCAGCAGCCCACCTACCGGACAGGGGCGGACTGAAGCTTTCTTT.

V gene TRBV25-1 combines with J gene TRBJ2-6; D is unclear. V gave up 8 bases and J gave up 3 bases, with 11 bases separating them. Germline V gene lookup returns CDR1 MGHDK and CDR2 SYGVNS. This CDR3 has 14 residues. CDR3 region: CASSLNGGANVLTF. CDR3 nucleotides: TGTGCCAGCTCACTGAACGGTGGGGCCAACGTCCTGACTTTC.

The chain joins TRBV7-2 to TRBJ1-2; a weak D match, TRBD1 (5 bases). The CDR3 contains 15 residues. The V end lost 5 bases, the J end lost 6 bases, and 19 bases lay between the germline ends. In germline, CDR1 is SGHTA, CDR2 FQGNSA. The DNA for the CDR3 is TGTGCCAGCAGCCCTAGCCCGGGGGAAGCTGATGGCTACACCTTC. Amino acids: CASSPSPGEADGYTF.

V usage is TRBV6-5 and J usage is TRBJ2-7; 8 bases fit TRBD2. Trimming removed 7 bases from V and 0 bases from J; junction bases left unmatched: 14. Germline V gene data show CDR1 as MNHEY and CDR2 as SVGAGI. This CDR3 spans 17 amino acids. In DNA form, the CDR3 reads TGTGCCAGCACTCTCTCCCATAGCGGGATCAGCTCCTACGAGCAGTACTTC. It yields the protein CASTLSHSGISSYEQYF.

With regard to this clonotype: A read error may account for a junction end that differs from germline. The chain has TRBV7-2 and TRBJ1-1; 7 positions match TRBD1. The CDR3 extends over 13 amino acids. Germline V gene data show CDR1 as SGHTA and CDR2 as FQGNSA. CDR3 DNA sequence: TGTGCCGGCAGCTTAAGGCAGGGGGGGAGAGCTTTCTTT. This encodes CAGSLRQGGRAFF.

This chain connects TRBV29-1 to TRBJ1-6, with 8 bases aligning to TRBD1. The germline V gene has CDR1 SQVTM and CDR2 ANQGSEA. The V gene end was trimmed by 7 bases and the J gene end by 9 bases; junction bases not matched to a gene: 8. The CDR3 length is 13 residues. The CDR3 is CSAGQGGSSPLHF. As DNA, the CDR3 is TGCAGCGCTGGACAGGGCGGTTCTTCACCCCTCCACTTT.

The rearrangement links TRBV7-3 to TRBJ2-7; D possibly corresponds to TRBD1 (8 bases). The CDR3 totals 15 residues. Germline V lookup: CDR1 SGHTA, CDR2 FQGTGA. V was cut by 5 bases and J by 3 bases, with 17 bases left in between. This CDR3 reads CASSQERDRNYEQYF. In DNA form, the CDR3 reads TGTGCCAGCAGCCAAGAGCGGGACAGGAACTACGAGCAGTACTTC.

J is TRBJ1-3 and V is TRBV29-1, with D unresolved. The CDR3 sequence is 12 residues long. Trimming removed 5 bases from V and 7 bases from J, with 12 bases in between. From germline, CDR1 is SQVTM and CDR2 ANQGSEA. CDR3 sequence reads: CSVPDERNTIYF. CDR3 DNA: TGCAGCGTTCCCGACGAACGGAACACCATATATTTT. Complete variable domain (other parts from reference TRBV29-1 and TRBJ1-3): SAVISQKPSRDICQRGTSLTIQCQVDSQVTMMFWYRQQPGQSLTLIATANQGSEATYESGFVIDKFPISRPNLTFSTLTVSNMSPEDSSIYLCSVPDERNTIYFGEGSWLTVV.

This clonotype appeared a few times. The gene calls are TRBV25-1 and TRBJ1-5; possibly TRBD1 for D (5 bases). V dropped 4 bases and J dropped 3 bases, with 13 bases sitting between them. Germline V gene lookup returns CDR1 MGHDK and CDR2 SYGVNS. The CDR3 spans 15 residues. CDR3 sequence (DNA): TGTGCCAGCAGTGCGGAAAGGGGCCCCAATCAGCCCCAGCATTTT. Amino acid sequence: CASSAERGPNQPQHF.

Regarding this clonotype: Possible read error: a much larger clone is one base away. No conserved phenylalanine or tryptophan ends this CDR3, so it is likely a read error. This chain connects TRBV7-3 to TRBJ1-2; D might be TRBD1 (6 bases). CDR1 SGHTA and CDR2 FQGTGA come from the germline V gene. V lost 5 bases and J lost 8, with 12 bases in between. There are 12 residues in the CDR3. CDR3 nucleotide sequence: TGTGCCAGCAGCAAGACAGGCGGGGGCTACACCTCC. Protein sequence: CASSKTGGGYTS.

Concerning this clonotype itself: Germline is not matched at one junction end, which may reflect a read error. V is TRBV2 and J is TRBJ1-5; tentative D call: TRBD1 (5 bases). This CDR3 comprises 16 residues. Germline V gives CDR1 SNHLY, CDR2 FYNNEI. The CDR3 DNA reads TGCGCCAGCAGCCAAGAACCCAGGGCGGGTAATCAGCCCCAGCATTTT. Translation: CASSQEPRAGNQPQHF. The variable domain in full, with the rest retrieved from reference TRBV2 and TRBJ1-5, is EPEVTQTPSHQVTQMGQEVILRCVPISNHLYFYWYRQILGQKVEFLVSFYNNEISEKSEIFDDQFSVERPDGSNFTLKIRSTKLEDSAMYFCASSQEPRAGNQPQHFGDGTRLSIL.

The chain employs TRBV10-2 and TRBJ1-6; no clear D gene. Germline V gene lookup returns CDR1 WSHSY and CDR2 SAAADI. CDR3 length: 14 amino acids. The V and J ends lost 5 bases and 10 bases respectively, with 15 bases between them. The CDR3 coding sequence is TGCGCCAGCAGTCGAATTCCGAAAAACTCACCCCTCCACTTT. Translation: CASSRIPKNSPLHF.

The table lists this clonotype with many counts. V and J are TRBV7-9 and TRBJ2-5, with D unresolved. The CDR3 totals 14 residues. Germline CDR1 and CDR2: SEHNR and FQNEAQ (reference sequence). The V gene lost 7 bases and the J gene lost 2 bases, with 14 bases spanning the gap. The DNA for the CDR3 is TGTGCCAGCACCCATGGACGGAATCAAGAGACCCAGTACTTC. Translation gives CASTHGRNQETQYF.